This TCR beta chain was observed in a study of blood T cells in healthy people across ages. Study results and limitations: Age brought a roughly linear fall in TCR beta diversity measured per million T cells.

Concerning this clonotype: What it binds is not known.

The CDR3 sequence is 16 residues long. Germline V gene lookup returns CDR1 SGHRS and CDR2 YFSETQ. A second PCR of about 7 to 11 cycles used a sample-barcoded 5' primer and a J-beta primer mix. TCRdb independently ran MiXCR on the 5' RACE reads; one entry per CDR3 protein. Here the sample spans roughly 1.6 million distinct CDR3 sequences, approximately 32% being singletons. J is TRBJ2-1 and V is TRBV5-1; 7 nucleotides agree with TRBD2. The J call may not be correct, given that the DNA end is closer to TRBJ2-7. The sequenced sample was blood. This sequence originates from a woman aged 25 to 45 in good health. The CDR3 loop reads CASSLVTGGSYNEQYF. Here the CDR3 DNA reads TGCGCCAGCAGCTTGGTGACGGGAGGCTCCTACAATGAGCAGTACTTC.